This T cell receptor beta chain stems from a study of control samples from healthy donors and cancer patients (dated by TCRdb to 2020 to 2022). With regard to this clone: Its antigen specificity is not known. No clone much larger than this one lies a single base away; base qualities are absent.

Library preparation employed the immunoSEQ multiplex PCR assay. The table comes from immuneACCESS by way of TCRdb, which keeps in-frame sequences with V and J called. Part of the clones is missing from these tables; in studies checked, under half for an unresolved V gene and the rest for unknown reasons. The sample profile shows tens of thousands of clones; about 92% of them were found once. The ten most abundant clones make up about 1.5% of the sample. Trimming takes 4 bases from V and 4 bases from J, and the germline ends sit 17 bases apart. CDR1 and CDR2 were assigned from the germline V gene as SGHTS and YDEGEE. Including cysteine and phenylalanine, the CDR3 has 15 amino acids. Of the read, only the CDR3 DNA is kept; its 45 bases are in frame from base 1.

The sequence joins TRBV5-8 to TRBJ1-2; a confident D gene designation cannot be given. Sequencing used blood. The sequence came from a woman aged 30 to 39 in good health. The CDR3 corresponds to CASSPSGQQTYGYTF. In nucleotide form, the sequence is TGTGCCAGCAGCCCTAGCGGGCAGCAGACCTATGGCTACACCTTC.